The T cell receptor (beta chain) described here comes from a study of T cells in Graves' hyperthyroidism and ophthalmopathy. TCR beta CDR3 regions were amplified from RNA transcripts. The study used the HTBI primer set for a first-round RT-PCR of the TCR CDR3. TCRdb re-called the multiplex PCR reads through MiXCR, storing one row per CDR3 protein. The sample carries 200,000 to 300,000 distinct CDR3 sequences, around 25% recorded once. This clonotype was observed at least ten times. The sequenced sample was blood. The receptor was derived from a woman aged 40 to 50 with Graves' ophthalmopathy.

The CDR3 region is CASRHKTGIHETQYF. The CDR3 nucleotides are TGTGCCAGCAGACATAAGACAGGGATACACGAGACCCAGTACTTC. The genes are TRBV7-9 and TRBJ2-5; 7 bases line up with TRBD1. Germline CDR1 and CDR2: SEHNR and FQNEAQ (reference sequence). There are 15 residues in the CDR3. The V and J ends lost 6 bases and 5 bases, in that order; junction bases with no gene match: 12. Together with reference TRBV7-9 and TRBJ2-5, the CDR3 gives the full variable domain: DTGVSQNPRHKITKRGQNVTFRCDPISEHNRLYWYRQTLGQGPEFLTYFQNEAQLEKSRLLSDRFSAERPKGSFSTLEIQRTEQGDSAMYLCASRHKTGIHETQYFGPGTRLLVL.